Listed here are 20 T cell receptor beta chains from one sample, sequenced in a study of Graves' ophthalmopathy and Graves' hyperthyroidism. TCR beta CDR3 amplification used RNA transcripts. Second-round multiplex PCR followed a first-round RT-PCR using HTBI primers. In TCRdb, the multiplex PCR reads were re-called with MiXCR into one record per CDR3 protein. Of approximately 640,000 distinct CDR3 sequences in the sample, just over 40% are singletons; the top ten hold more than 3%. The sample comprised peripheral blood. The receptors were gathered from an adult man with Graves' ophthalmopathy.

This clonotype was observed many times. The chain has TRBV19 and TRBJ2-7; D gene uncertain. CDR1 and CDR2 (germline): LNHDA, SQIVND (reference sequence). This CDR3 region has 14 residues. V lost 4 bases, J lost 4 bases, and 14 bases lay in between. The CDR3 sequence: CASSTPERPYEQYF. The CDR3 DNA reads as TGTGCCAGTAGTACCCCAGAGCGACCTTACGAGCAGTACTTC.

This chain's CDR3 is CASSENPGTSGPWYF. CDR3 DNA sequence: TGTGCCAGCAGTGAAAACCCCGGGACTAGCGGCCCATGGTACTTC. The genes are TRBV2 and TRBJ2-5; 11 nucleotides match TRBD2. The CDR3 loop spans 15 amino acids. Trimming at V came to 2 bases and at J to 13 bases, leaving 12 bases not matched to a gene. Germline V gene lookup returns CDR1 SNHLY and CDR2 FYNNEI.

There are many counts of this clonotype. The gene calls are TRBV4-3 and TRBJ1-6; D gene ambiguous. This CDR3 contains 14 residues. Trimming pared 1 base from V and 7 bases from J, leaving 8 bases between. Germline values: CDR1 LGHNA, CDR2 YSLEER. The CDR3 sequence is CASSQGVENSPLHF. CDR3 coding DNA: TGCGCCAGCAGCCAAGGTGTGGAGAATTCACCCCTCCACTTT.

Remarks on this clonotype: This clone may be a read error of a much larger clone one base away. This chain uses TRBV11-2 with TRBJ1-4; D remains ambiguous. The germline V gene has CDR1 SGHAT and CDR2 FQNNGV. This CDR3 is 15 amino acids long. The germline V and J ends were trimmed by 5 bases and 7 bases, with 17 bases remaining between them. CDR3: CASSLLVGLGEKLFF. The CDR3 bases are TGTGCCAGCAGCCTACTTGTGGGTTTGGGTGAAAAACTGTTTTTT. The whole variable domain, filled in from reference TRBV11-2 and TRBJ1-4, reads EAGVAQSPRYKIIEKRQSVAFWCNPISGHATLYWYQQILGQGPKLLIQFQNNGVVDDSQLPKDRFSAERLKGVDSTLKIQPAKLEDSAVYLCASSLLVGLGEKLFFGSGTQLSVL.

This clonotype was picked up many times. The J gene is TRBJ1-6, the V gene TRBV12-3 or TRBV12-4; 9 bases are a match to TRBD1. This CDR3 is built from 15 residues. J was trimmed by 9 bases and V by 4 bases; bases with no gene match: 7. CDR3 coding DNA: TGTGCCAGCAGTTCGGGACAGGGTGGCAGTTCACCCCTCCACTTT. Translation: CASSSGQGGSSPLHF.

This clonotype was seen ten or more times. The junction shows a germline mismatch at one end, possibly a read error. The chain combines TRBV7-2 with TRBJ2-7; D might be TRBD1 (6 bases). Germline lookup yields CDR1 SGHTA and CDR2 FQGNSA. The CDR3 covers 13 residues. The CDR3 nucleotides read TGTGCCAGCAGCTTAGCGAGAGACAGGTCGGGAAACTTC. Amino acid sequence: CASSLARDRSGNF.

The V and J genes are TRBV25-1 and TRBJ2-7; 8 bases match TRBD1. The junction had 11 bases not matched to a gene; V was cut back by 7 bases and J by 6 bases. The CDR3 has 14 amino acids. From germline, CDR1 is MGHDK and CDR2 SYGVNS. As DNA, the CDR3 is TGTGCCAGCACAGACAGGGGAACAAGGCGCGAGCAGTACTTC. Its translation: CASTDRGTRREQYF.

This clonotype was picked up a small number of times. The chain links TRBV2 to TRBJ2-3; the D call may be TRBD1 or TRBD2 (5 bases each). Trimming shortened V by 9 bases and J by 2 bases, and 12 bases separated the two germline ends. The CDR3 extends over 13 amino acids. Germline V gives CDR1 SNHLY, CDR2 FYNNEI. The CDR3 loop is CASEGRVTDTQYF. The CDR3, as DNA: TGTGCCAGTGAGGGCAGGGTCACAGATACGCAGTATTTT.

A note on this clonotype: It may be a read error: a sequence one base away is much more abundant. The conserved closing phenylalanine or tryptophan is absent in this CDR3, likely reflecting a read error. The rearrangement uses TRBV20-1 and TRBJ1-2, with a possible D match to TRBD1 (6 bases). The CDR3 spans 12 residues. V dropped 6 bases and J dropped 3 bases, with 11 bases sitting between them. CDR1 and CDR2 from the germline V gene are DFQATT and SNEGSKA (reference sequence). The CDR3, as DNA: TGCAGTGCGACAAAGGGGGACTATGGCTACACCCTC. Its translation is CSATKGDYGYTL.

The chain uses TRBV24-1 and TRBJ2-7; 9 bases agree with TRBD1. The CDR3 loop spans 15 amino acids. Germline V CDR1 and CDR2: KGHDR, SFDVKD. V trimming: 9 bases; J trimming: 3 bases; junction bases outside the gene matches: 11. CDR3 sequence reads: CATQVGQGMDYEQYF. CDR3 nucleotides: TGTGCCACCCAAGTGGGACAGGGTATGGACTACGAGCAGTACTTC.

On this clonotype: This may be a read error, as it is one base from a much larger clone. This chain links TRBV9 with TRBJ2-2, with a tentative D call TRBD2 (5 bases). This CDR3 is built from 13 residues. Per germline, CDR1 SGDLS and CDR2 YYNGEE. The DNA of the CDR3 is TGTGCCAGCAGCGTAGTGAGTTCCGGGAAGCTGTTTTTT. Protein: CASSVVSSGKLFF.

The table lists this clonotype with a count of one. The rearrangement uses TRBV24-1 and TRBJ2-7, with D maybe TRBD2 (5 bases). With 1 base removed from V and 0 bases from J, the gap between germline ends came to 18 bases. This CDR3 is 18 amino acids long. The germline CDR1 and CDR2 sequences are KGHDR and SFDVKD. This chain's CDR3 is CATSDLPYPGRDSYEQYF. The CDR3 region has the DNA TGTGCCACCAGTGATTTACCCTACCCCGGACGGGACTCCTACGAGCAGTACTTC.

V gene TRBV29-1 combines with J gene TRBJ1-2; tentative D call: TRBD1 (6 bases). Per germline, CDR1 SQVTM and CDR2 ANQGSEA. V was clipped by 7 bases and J by 8 bases, with 11 bases between them. This CDR3 contains 10 residues. CDR3: CSAGTFGYTF. The DNA for the CDR3 is TGCAGCGCCGGGACATTCGGCTACACCTTC. Filled out from reference TRBV29-1 and TRBJ1-2, the complete variable domain reads SAVISQKPSRDICQRGTSLTIQCQVDSQVTMMFWYRQQPGQSLTLIATANQGSEATYESGFVIDKFPISRPNLTFSTLTVSNMSPEDSSIYLCSAGTFGYTFGSGTRLTVV.

This clonotype was seen repeatedly, ten times or more. The chain uses TRBV29-1 and TRBJ1-1; the D gene is possibly TRBD1 (5 bases). V was pared by 5 bases and J by 5 bases, with 9 bases between. The CDR3 has 11 amino acids. The V gene's germline CDR1 is SQVTM and CDR2 ANQGSEA. The CDR3 loop is CSVNEGTEAFF. Here the CDR3 DNA reads TGCAGCGTTAATGAGGGGACTGAAGCTTTCTTT.

This clonotype was counted ten times or more. J is TRBJ2-2 and V is TRBV7-2; tentative D call: TRBD1 (7 bases). The V end was cut by 5 bases, the J end by 4 bases, with 11 bases between. Germline assignment: CDR1 SGHTA and CDR2 FQGNSA. The CDR3 spans 14 residues. The DNA for the CDR3 is TGTGCCAGCAGCCTCAGGGGGGCCACCGGGGAGCTGTTTTTT. This codes for CASSLRGATGELFF. Full variable domain (remainder filled in from reference TRBV7-2 and TRBJ2-2): GAGVSQSPSNKVTEKGKDVELRCDPISGHTALYWYRQSLGQGLEFLIYFQGNSAPDKSGLPSDRFSAERTGGSVSTLTIQRTQQEDSAVYLCASSLRGATGELFFGEGSRLTVL.

With respect to this clonotype: At one of its ends the junction is not consistent with the germline gene, which may arise from a read error. The CDR3 sequence: CAGSLKGEVGYGYTF. The CDR3 nucleotides read TGTGCCGGCAGCTTAAAAGGGGAAGTAGGCTATGGCTACACCTTC. The chain couples TRBV7-9 to TRBJ1-2; D perhaps matches TRBD1 (5 bases). Germline CDR1 reads SEHNR; CDR2 reads FQNEAQ (reference sequence). CDR3 length: 15 amino acids.

The chain recombines TRBV12-3 or TRBV12-4 with TRBJ1-5; weak D call: TRBD1 (6 bases). V was cut by 6 bases and J by 0 bases, with 9 bases left in between. The CDR3 is made up of 14 amino acids. This CDR3 is CASRQGNSNQPQHF. CDR3 DNA sequence: TGTGCCAGCAGACAGGGAAATAGCAATCAGCCCCAGCATTTT.

Concerning this clonotype: One junction end disagrees with the germline gene, perhaps due to a read error. The J gene is TRBJ2-6, the V gene TRBV29-1, with TRBD1 matching over 7 bases. CDR1 and CDR2 from the germline V gene are SQVTM and ANQGSEA. The CDR3 length is 14 residues. CDR3 residues: CSVDSPDRARTEAF. As DNA, the CDR3 is TGCAGCGTTGACTCTCCCGACAGGGCCCGGACTGAAGCTTTC.

The rearrangement uses TRBV29-1 and TRBJ2-5; 9 bases agree with TRBD2. The ends lost 8 bases at V and 1 base at J; junction bases unmatched: 11. This CDR3 is built from 15 residues. Germline V CDR1 and CDR2: SQVTM, ANQGSEA. The CDR3 DNA is TGCAGCCAACCACTAGCGGGCTCCCCCCAAGAGACCCAGTACTTC. Its translation: CSQPLAGSPQETQYF. The whole variable domain, filled in from reference TRBV29-1 and TRBJ2-5, reads SAVISQKPSRDICQRGTSLTIQCQVDSQVTMMFWYRQQPGQSLTLIATANQGSEATYESGFVIDKFPISRPNLTFSTLTVSNMSPEDSSIYLCSQPLAGSPQETQYFGPGTRLLVL.

The J gene is TRBJ1-4, the V gene TRBV6-6; no firm D call. The V gene lost 5 bases and the J gene lost 2 bases, with 9 bases spanning the gap. This CDR3 has 14 amino acids. Germline loops: CDR1 MNHNY, CDR2 SVGAGI (reference sequence). In nucleotides, the CDR3 is TGTGCCAGCAGTAAACACCTGACTAATGAAAAACTGTTTTTT. Its protein product is CASSKHLTNEKLFF.